The 3 T cell receptor beta chains listed next were all sequenced from one sample in a study of graft-versus-host responses after intestinal transplantation. Some clones are missing from TCRdb's copy, which holds only in-frame ones; the method was immunoSEQ multiplex PCR. The sample holds approximately 14,000 clones, about two thirds seen once. Researchers processed graft tissue to release intraepithelial and lamina propria lymphocytes. The sequencing here drew on ileum tissue, taken around 770 days after intestinal transplantation. These receptors came from a human patient who received an intestinal transplant, so some T cells may come from the graft donor.

This clone was seen only a few times. The gene calls are TRBV19 and TRBJ2-5; D is unclear. Gene TRBJ2-7 matches the end of the DNA better, so the J call may be wrong. The CDR3 has 11 residues. CDR1 and CDR2 (germline): LNHDA, SQIVND (reference sequence). CDR3 region: CASSWGYEQYF. The CDR3 coding sequence is TGTGCCAGTAGCTGGGGCTACGAGCAGTACTTC.

J is TRBJ1-5 and V is TRBV6-1; D unclear. From germline, CDR1 is MNHNS and CDR2 SASEGT. The CDR3 has 11 amino acids. Deletions cut 8 bases from V and 11 bases from J, with 13 bases between. This CDR3 is CASGPGSAQHF. The CDR3 nucleotides read TGTGCCAGCGGTCCCGGATCAGCCCAGCATTTT.

This rearrangement joins TRBV4-1 to TRBJ2-7, with TRBD1 matching 9 bases. Germline V gene data show CDR1 as MGHRA and CDR2 as YSYEKL. Trimming at V came to 1 base and at J to 2 bases, leaving 9 bases not matched to a gene. The length of the CDR3 is 17 residues. The CDR3 region has the DNA TGCGCCAGCAGCCAAGGGTCCCCGGGACAGGGAACCTACGAGCAGTACTTC. It codes for CASSQGSPGQGTYEQYF.